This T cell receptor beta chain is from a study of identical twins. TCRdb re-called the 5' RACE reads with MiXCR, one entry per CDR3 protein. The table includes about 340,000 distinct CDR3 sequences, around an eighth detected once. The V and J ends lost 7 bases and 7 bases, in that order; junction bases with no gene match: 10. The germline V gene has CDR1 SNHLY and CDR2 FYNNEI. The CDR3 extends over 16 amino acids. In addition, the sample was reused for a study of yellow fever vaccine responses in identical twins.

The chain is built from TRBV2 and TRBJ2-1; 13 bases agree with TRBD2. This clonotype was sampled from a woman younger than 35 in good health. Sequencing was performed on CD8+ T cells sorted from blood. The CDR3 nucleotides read TGTGCCAGCACCCCGAAGGGGGGACTAGCGGGGAATGAGCAGTTCTTC. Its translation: CASTPKGGLAGNEQFF.